A single sample gave rise to the 8 T cell receptor beta chains below, sequenced in a study of blood T cell repertoires in COVID-19. Sequenced by immunoSEQ multiplex PCR; TCRdb stores in-frame clones only, minus some. Of fewer than 100,000 clones listed, 85% to 90% are singletons. Sequencing input: peripheral blood. These receptors originate from a man in his sixties with acute or convalescent COVID-19.

The J gene is TRBJ1-1, the V gene TRBV12-3 or TRBV12-4, with 9 nucleotides matching TRBD1. After removal of 10 bases from V and 5 bases from J, the junction contained 8 bases not matched to a gene. The CDR3 sequence is 13 residues long. This chain's CDR3 is CATLQGAGTEAFF. The DNA for the CDR3 is TGTGCCACTTTACAGGGGGCAGGTACTGAAGCTTTCTTT.

The CDR3: CASGRDTVLGEQYF. In DNA, the CDR3 is TGTGCCAGCGGAAGGGACACGGTCTTGGGCGAGCAGTACTTC. The rearrangement joins TRBV5-5 to TRBJ2-7, with D possibly TRBD1 on 6 matching bases. Trimming took off 7 bases at V and 6 bases at J, with 20 bases between the two ends. Germline V gene sequence: CDR1 SGHKS, CDR2 YYEKEE (reference sequence). The CDR3 has 14 amino acids.

The chain carries TRBV14 and TRBJ1-6; 9 nucleotides align to TRBD1. Trimming at V came to 2 bases and at J to 6 bases, leaving 2 bases not matched to a gene. This CDR3 spans 15 amino acids. The germline V gene encodes CDR1 SGHDN and CDR2 FVKESK. CDR3 region: CASSQRTGVNSPLHF. As DNA, the CDR3 is TGTGCCAGCAGCCAACGGACAGGGGTTAATTCACCCCTCCACTTT.

CDR3 DNA: TGCAGTGCTAGTTCGGCTAGCGCCCTTTACTCCTACGAGCAGTACTTC. It is translated as CSASSASALYSYEQYF. The V and J genes are TRBV20-1 and TRBJ2-7, with D possibly TRBD2 on 6 matching bases. The V gene lost 3 bases and the J gene lost 0 bases, with 18 bases spanning the gap. Germline-derived CDR1 and CDR2 are DFQATT and SNEGSKA (reference sequence). The CDR3 contains 16 residues.

This chain uses TRBV5-1 with TRBJ1-3; 9 bases fit TRBD1. The V segment lost 2 bases and the J segment 3 bases; nucleotides outside the gene matches: 3. The CDR3 has 15 amino acids. Germline V lookup: CDR1 SGHRS, CDR2 YFSETQ. The CDR3 sequence: CASSLQGAGGNTIYF. The DNA of the CDR3 is TGCGCCAGCAGCTTACAGGGGGCTGGTGGAAACACCATATATTTT.

This clone was detected only once. This chain links TRBV6-5 with TRBJ2-3; TRBD2 might be the D (6 bases). The germline V and J ends were trimmed by 5 bases and 6 bases, with 15 bases remaining between them. Per the germline V gene, CDR1 is MNHEY and CDR2 is SVGAGI. The CDR3 runs to 14 residues. CDR3 loop: CASSPSGEWDTQYF. CDR3 nucleotides: TGTGCCAGCAGTCCCTCGGGGGAGTGGGATACGCAGTATTTT.

The rearrangement joins TRBV27 to TRBJ1-2, with D perhaps TRBD1 (5 bases). The ends were cut back, 3 bases at V and 8 bases at J, with 13 bases in the middle. The CDR3 contains 13 residues. Germline V CDR1 and CDR2: MNHEY, SMNVEV (reference sequence). The CDR3: CASSFRAGYGYTF. DNA of the CDR3: TGTGCCAGCAGTTTTAGGGCAGGGTACGGCTACACCTTC.

This clone came up a few times. J is TRBJ2-7 and V is TRBV7-9; 8 bases fit TRBD2. From germline, CDR1 is SEHNR and CDR2 FQNEAQ (reference sequence). V shed 4 bases, J shed 2 bases, and the junction held 10 bases outside the gene matches. The length of the CDR3 is 16 residues. The CDR3 DNA is TGTGCCAGCAGCTCCTATAGCGGGGTAACCCCCTACGAGCAGTACTTC. Its translation is CASSSYSGVTPYEQYF.